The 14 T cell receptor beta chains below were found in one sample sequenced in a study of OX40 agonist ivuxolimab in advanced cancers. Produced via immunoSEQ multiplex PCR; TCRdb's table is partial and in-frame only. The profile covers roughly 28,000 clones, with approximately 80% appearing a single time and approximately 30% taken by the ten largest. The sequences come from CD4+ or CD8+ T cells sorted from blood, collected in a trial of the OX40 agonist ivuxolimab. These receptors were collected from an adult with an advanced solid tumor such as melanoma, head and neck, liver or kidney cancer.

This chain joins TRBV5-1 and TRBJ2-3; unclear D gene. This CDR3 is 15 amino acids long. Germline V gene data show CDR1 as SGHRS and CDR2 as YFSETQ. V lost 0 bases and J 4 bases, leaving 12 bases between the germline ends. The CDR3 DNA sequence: TGCGCCAGCAGCTTGGAAGTGTCCAAGGCAGATACGCAGTATTTT. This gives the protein CASSLEVSKADTQYF. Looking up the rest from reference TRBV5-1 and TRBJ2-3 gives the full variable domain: KAGVTQTPRYLIKTRGQQVTLSCSPISGHRSVSWYQQTPGQGLQFLFEYFSETQRNKGNFPGRFSGRQFSNSRSEMNVSTLELGDSALYLCASSLEVSKADTQYFGPGTRLTVL.

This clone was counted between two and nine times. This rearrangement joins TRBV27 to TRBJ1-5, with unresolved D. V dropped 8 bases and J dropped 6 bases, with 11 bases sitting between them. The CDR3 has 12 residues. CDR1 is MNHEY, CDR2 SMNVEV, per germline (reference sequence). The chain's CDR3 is CASGRSTQPQHF. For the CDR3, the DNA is TGTGCCAGCGGGAGATCCACTCAGCCCCAGCATTTT.

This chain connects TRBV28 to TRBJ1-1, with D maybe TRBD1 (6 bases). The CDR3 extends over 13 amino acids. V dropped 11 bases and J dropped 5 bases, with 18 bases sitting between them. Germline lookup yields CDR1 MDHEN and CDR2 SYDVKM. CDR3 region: CACRQAIWTEAFF. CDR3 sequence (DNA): TGTGCCTGCCGACAGGCCATCTGGACTGAAGCTTTCTTT.

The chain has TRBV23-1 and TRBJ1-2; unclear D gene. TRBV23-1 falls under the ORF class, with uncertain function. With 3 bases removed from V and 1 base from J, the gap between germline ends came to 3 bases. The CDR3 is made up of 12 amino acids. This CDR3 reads CASSHSNYGYTF. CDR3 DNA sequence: TGCGCCAGCAGTCATAGTAACTATGGCTACACCTTC.

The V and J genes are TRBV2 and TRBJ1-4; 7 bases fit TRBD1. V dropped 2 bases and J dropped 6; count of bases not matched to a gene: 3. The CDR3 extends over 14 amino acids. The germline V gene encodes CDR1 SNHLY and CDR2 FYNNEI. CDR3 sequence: CASSERQGDEKLFF. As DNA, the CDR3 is TGTGCCAGCAGTGAACGACAGGGTGATGAAAAACTGTTTTTT.

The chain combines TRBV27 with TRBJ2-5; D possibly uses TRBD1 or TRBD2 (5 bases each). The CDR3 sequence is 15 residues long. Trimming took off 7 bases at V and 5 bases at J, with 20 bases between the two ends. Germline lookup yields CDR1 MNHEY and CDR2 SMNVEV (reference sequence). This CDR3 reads CASIPTGGGWETQYF. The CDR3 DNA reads TGTGCCAGCATACCTACTGGGGGTGGGTGGGAGACCCAGTACTTC.

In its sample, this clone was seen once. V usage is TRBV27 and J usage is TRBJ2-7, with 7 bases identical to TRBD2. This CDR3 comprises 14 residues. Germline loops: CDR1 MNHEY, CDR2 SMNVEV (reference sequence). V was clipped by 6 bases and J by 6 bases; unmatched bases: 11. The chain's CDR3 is CASSPFSGGSEQYF. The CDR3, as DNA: TGTGCCAGCAGCCCGTTTTCGGGGGGAAGCGAGCAGTACTTC.

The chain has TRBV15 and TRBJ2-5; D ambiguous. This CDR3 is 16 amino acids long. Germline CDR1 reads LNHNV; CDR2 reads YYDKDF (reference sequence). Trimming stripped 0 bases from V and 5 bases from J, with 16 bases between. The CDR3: CATSRDIGSYWETQYF. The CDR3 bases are TGTGCCACCAGCAGAGATATCGGCTCATACTGGGAGACCCAGTACTTC.

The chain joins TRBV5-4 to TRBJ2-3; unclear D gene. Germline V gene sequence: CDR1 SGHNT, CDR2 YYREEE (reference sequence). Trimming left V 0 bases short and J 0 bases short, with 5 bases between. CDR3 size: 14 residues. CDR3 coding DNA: TGTGCCAGCAGCTTGGTCGGGAGCACAGATACGCAGTATTTT. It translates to CASSLVGSTDTQYF. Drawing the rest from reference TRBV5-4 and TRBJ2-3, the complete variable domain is ETGVTQSPTHLIKTRGQQVTLRCSSQSGHNTVSWYQQALGQGPQFIFQYYREEENGRGNFPPRFSGLQFPNYSSELNVNALELDDSALYLCASSLVGSTDTQYFGPGTRLTVL.

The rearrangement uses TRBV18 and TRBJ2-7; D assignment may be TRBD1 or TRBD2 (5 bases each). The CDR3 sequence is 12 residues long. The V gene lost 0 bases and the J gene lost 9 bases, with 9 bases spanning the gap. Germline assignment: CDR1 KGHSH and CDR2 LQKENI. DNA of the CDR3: TGTGCCAGCTCACCACCCGGGGCAGGGCAGTACTTC. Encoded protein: CASSPPGAGQYF. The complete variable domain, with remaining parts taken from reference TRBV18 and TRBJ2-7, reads NAGVMQNPRHLVRRRGQEARLRCSPMKGHSHVYWYRQLPEEGLKFMVYLQKENIIDESGMPKERFSAEFPKEGPSILRIQQVVRGDSAAYFCASSPPGAGQYFGPGTRLTVT.

The DNA for the CDR3 is TGTGCCAGCAGTTCACCGGGACTAGGGGTTTACGAGCAGTACTTC. This gives the protein CASSSPGLGVYEQYF. The chain is built from TRBV11-3 and TRBJ2-7, with TRBD2 matching over 8 bases. Looked up from germline, CDR1 is SGHNT and CDR2 is YENEEA. The length of the CDR3 is 15 residues. The ends lost 6 bases at V and 4 bases at J; junction bases unmatched: 11.

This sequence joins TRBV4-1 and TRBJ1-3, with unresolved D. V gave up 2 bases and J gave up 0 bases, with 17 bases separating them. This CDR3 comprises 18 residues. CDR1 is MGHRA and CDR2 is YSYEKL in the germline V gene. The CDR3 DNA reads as TGCGCCAGCAGCCAAATAAGTTCAGGTGATTACTCTGGAAACACCATATATTTT. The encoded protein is CASSQISSGDYSGNTIYF.

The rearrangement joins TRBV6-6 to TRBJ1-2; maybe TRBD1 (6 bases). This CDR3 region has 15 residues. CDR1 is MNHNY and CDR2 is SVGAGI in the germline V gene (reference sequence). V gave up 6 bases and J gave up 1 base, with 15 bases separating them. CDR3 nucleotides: TGTGCCAGCAGCGACAGGCCCCCGGGTAACTATGGCTACACCTTC. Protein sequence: CASSDRPPGNYGYTF.

The chain's CDR3 is CASSLITGRGEKLFF. CDR3 bases: TGTGCCAGCAGCTTAATAACAGGGCGGGGTGAAAAACTGTTTTTT. The chain joins TRBV11-3 to TRBJ1-4; TRBD1 might be the D (6 bases). Germline CDR1 and CDR2: SGHNT and YENEEA. The CDR3 covers 15 residues. Trimming removed 2 bases at V and 7 bases at J, with 14 bases between.